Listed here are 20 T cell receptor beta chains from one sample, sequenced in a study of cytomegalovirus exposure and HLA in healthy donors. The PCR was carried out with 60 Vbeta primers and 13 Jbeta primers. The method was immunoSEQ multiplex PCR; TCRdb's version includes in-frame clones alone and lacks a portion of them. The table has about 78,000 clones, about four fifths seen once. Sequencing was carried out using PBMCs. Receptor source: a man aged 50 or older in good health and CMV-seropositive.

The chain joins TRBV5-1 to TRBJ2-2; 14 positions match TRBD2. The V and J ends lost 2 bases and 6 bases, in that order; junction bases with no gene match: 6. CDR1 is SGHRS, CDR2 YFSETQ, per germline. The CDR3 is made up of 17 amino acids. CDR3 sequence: CASSLLGTSGSAGELFF. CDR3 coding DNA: TGCGCCAGCAGCTTACTAGGGACTAGCGGGAGTGCCGGGGAGCTGTTTTTT.

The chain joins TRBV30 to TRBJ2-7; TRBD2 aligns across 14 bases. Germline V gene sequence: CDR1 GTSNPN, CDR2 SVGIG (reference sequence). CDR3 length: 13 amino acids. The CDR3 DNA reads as TGTGCTCTCGGGACTAGCGGGAGTGGCGAGCAGTACTTC. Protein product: CALGTSGSGEQYF.

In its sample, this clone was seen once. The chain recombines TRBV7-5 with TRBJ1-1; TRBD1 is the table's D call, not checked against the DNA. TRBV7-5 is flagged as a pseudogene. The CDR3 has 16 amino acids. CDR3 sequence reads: CVRSLVDSLLNTEAFF. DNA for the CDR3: TGTGTCAGAAGCTTAGTCGACAGCCTTTTGAACACTGAAGCTTTCTTT.

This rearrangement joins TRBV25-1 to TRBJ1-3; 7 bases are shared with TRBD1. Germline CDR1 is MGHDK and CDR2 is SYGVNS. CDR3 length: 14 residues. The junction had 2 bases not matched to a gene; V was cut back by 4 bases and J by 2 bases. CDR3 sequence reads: CASSVTGAGNTIYF. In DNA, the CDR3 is TGTGCCAGCAGTGTAACAGGGGCTGGAAACACCATATATTTT.

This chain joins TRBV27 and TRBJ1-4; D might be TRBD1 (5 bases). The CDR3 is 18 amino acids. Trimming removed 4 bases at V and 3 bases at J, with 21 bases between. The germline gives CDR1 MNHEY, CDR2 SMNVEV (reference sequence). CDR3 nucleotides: TGTGCCAGCAGTTCCTCAAAGGGGTACAGTGATTCTAATGAAAAACTGTTTTTT. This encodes CASSSSKGYSDSNEKLFF.

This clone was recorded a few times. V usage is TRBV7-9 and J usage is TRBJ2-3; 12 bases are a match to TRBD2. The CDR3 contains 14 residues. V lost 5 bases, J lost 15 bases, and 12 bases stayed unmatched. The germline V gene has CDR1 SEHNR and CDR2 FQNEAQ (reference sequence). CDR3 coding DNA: TGTGCCAGCAGCAATCATCCACCGGGACTAGCGGGTTATTTT. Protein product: CASSNHPPGLAGYF.

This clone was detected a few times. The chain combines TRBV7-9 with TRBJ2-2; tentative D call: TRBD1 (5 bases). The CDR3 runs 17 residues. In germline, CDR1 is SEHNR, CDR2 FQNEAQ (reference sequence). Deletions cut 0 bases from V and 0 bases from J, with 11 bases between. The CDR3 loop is CASSLAAGITNTGELFF. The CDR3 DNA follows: TGTGCCAGCAGCTTAGCCGCAGGGATTACGAACACCGGGGAGCTGTTTTTT.

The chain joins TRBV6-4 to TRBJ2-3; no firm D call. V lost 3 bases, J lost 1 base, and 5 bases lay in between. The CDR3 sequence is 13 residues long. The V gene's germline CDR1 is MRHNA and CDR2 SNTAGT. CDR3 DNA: TGTGCCAGCAGTGAGAGCGGCACAGATACGCAGTATTTT. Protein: CASSESGTDTQYF.

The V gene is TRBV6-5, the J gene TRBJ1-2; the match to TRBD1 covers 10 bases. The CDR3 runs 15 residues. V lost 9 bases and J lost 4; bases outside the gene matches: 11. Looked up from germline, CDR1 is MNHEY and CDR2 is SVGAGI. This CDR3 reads CASSGDRGGFYGYTF. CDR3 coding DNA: TGTGCCAGTTCGGGGGACAGGGGCGGCTTCTATGGCTACACCTTC.

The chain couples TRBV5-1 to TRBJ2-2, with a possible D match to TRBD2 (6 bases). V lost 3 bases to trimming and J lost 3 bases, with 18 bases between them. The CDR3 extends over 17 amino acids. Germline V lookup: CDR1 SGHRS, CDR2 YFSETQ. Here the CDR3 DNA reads TGCGCCAGCAGCTCGCTAGGAGGGAGCGGCGACACCGGGGAGCTGTTTTTT. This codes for CASSSLGGSGDTGELFF.

The CDR3 loop reads CASRDISGANVLTF. The CDR3 region has the DNA TGTGCCAGCAGGGACATCTCTGGGGCCAACGTCCTGACTTTC. This chain connects TRBV5-6 to TRBJ2-6; possible D gene TRBD1, 5 bases. V was trimmed by 5 bases and J by 0 bases, leaving 6 bases between them. The CDR3 is 14 residues long. The V gene's germline CDR1 is SGHDT and CDR2 YYEEEE.

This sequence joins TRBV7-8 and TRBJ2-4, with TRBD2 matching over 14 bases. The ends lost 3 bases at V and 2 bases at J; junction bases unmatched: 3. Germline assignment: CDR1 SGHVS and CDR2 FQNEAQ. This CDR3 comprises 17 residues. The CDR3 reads CASSLGLAGAPKNIQYF. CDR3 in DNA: TGTGCCAGCAGCTTGGGACTAGCGGGAGCTCCCAAAAACATTCAGTACTTC.

Here the CDR3 reads CASSLSYRGSGNTIYF. The CDR3 nucleotides are TGCGCCAGCAGCTTATCCTACAGGGGCTCCGGGAACACCATATATTTT. This chain uses TRBV5-1 with TRBJ1-3, with TRBD1 identical over 7 bases. Germline-derived CDR1 and CDR2 are SGHRS and YFSETQ. Germline trimming cut 2 bases from V and 7 bases from J; bases unmatched to any gene: 12. This CDR3 comprises 16 residues.

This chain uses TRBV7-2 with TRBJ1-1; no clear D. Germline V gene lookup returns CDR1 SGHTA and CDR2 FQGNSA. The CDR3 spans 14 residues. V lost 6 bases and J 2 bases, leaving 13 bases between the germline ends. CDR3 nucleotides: TGTGCCAGCAGACGCCCGTTGGGCAACACTGAAGCTTTCTTT. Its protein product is CASRRPLGNTEAFF.

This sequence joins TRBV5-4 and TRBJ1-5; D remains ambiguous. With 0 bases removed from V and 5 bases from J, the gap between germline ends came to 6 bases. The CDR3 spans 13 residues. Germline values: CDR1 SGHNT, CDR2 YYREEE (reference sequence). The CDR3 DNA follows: TGTGCCAGCAGCTTGGACGGGGATCAGCCCCAGCATTTT. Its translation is CASSLDGDQPQHF.

CDR3 nucleotide sequence: TGTGCCAGTAGTATAGCACAGCGGGGAGCTCCAGATACGCAGTATTTT. Its protein is CASSIAQRGAPDTQYF. V is TRBV19 and J is TRBJ2-3, with 7 nucleotides matching TRBD2. After removal of 1 base from V and 4 bases from J, the junction contained 8 bases not matched to a gene. Germline V gene data show CDR1 as LNHDA and CDR2 as SQIVND (reference sequence). CDR3 length: 16 amino acids.

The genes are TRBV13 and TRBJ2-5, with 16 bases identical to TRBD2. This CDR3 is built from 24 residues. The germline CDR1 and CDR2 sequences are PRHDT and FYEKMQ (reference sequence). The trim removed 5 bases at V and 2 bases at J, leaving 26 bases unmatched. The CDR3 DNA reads TGTGCCAGCAGCACCCTCGGTGCTCTCGGGACTAGCGGGAGGGCCGAGGCAGTACAAGAGACCCAGTACTTC. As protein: CASSTLGALGTSGRAEAVQETQYF.

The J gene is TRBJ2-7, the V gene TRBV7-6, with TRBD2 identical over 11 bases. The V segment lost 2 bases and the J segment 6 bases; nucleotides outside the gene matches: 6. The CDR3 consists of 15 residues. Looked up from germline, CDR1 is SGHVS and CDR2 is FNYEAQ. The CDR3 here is CASSLLAGGPSEQYF. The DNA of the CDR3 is TGTGCCAGCAGCTTATTAGCGGGAGGGCCCTCCGAGCAGTACTTC.

The chain's CDR3 is CASSWGQNTEAFF. DNA of the CDR3: TGTGCCAGCAGCTGGGGACAGAACACTGAAGCTTTCTTT. This chain joins TRBV5-5 and TRBJ1-1, with D possibly being TRBD1 (6 bases). The germline V and J ends were trimmed by 3 bases and 1 base, with 7 bases remaining between them. CDR1 SGHKS and CDR2 YYEKEE come from the germline V gene (reference sequence). This CDR3 region has 13 residues.

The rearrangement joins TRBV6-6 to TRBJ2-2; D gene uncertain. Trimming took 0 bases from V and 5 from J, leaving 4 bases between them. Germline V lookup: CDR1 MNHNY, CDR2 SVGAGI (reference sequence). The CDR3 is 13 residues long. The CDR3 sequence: CASSYSTTGELFF. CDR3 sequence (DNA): TGTGCCAGCAGTTACTCGACTACCGGGGAGCTGTTTTTT.